The 10 T cell receptor beta chains given below trace back to one sample, sequenced in a study of CXCR3-negative and CXCR3-positive naive CD8 T cells. The TRB cDNA libraries were prepared by 5' RACE with UMI labels. No DNA is given; TCRdb re-called the 5' RACE reads and lists each CDR3 protein once. There are about 150,000 distinct CDR3 sequences in the sample, with 0.45% to 0.6% held by the top ten. Overall study findings and caveats: CXCR3-positive naive cells carried more hydrophobic TRB CDR3s than CXCR3-negative naive cells did.

Their antigens remain unidentified. The material sequenced was naive CXCR3+ CD8+ T cells from blood. The subset denotes: CD45RO-CCR7+CD27+CD95- naive CD8+ T cells expressing CXCR3 (TNR3+). The source of these receptors is a human donor in good health. Some clones in this sample may be carry-over from other donors' samples.

V usage is TRBV20-1 and J usage is TRBJ2-1; TCRdb's D gene call, TRBD1, goes unchecked for lack of DNA. This CDR3 contains 13 residues. The germline V gene has CDR1 DFQATT and CDR2 SNEGSKA (reference sequence). CDR3 sequence: CSADRGADNEQFF.

The chain joins TRBV7-6 to TRBJ2-1; TCRdb's D call, TRBD2, is unchecked because there is no DNA. The CDR3 is made up of 15 amino acids. Per the germline V gene, CDR1 is SGHVS and CDR2 is FNYEAQ. CDR3 in amino acids: CASSLGEVPYNEQFF.

V usage is TRBV29-1 and J usage is TRBJ1-5. Germline V gene sequence: CDR1 SQVTM, CDR2 ANQGSEA. The CDR3 contains 14 residues. This CDR3 is CSVGLGGDNQPQHF.

This sequence joins TRBV4-2 and TRBJ2-3; absent DNA, TCRdb's TRBD2 call cannot be checked. Per germline, CDR1 LGHNA and CDR2 YNFKEQ. The CDR3 runs to 17 residues. CDR3: CASSQDAQRGLTDTQYF.

The V and J genes are TRBV20-1 and TRBJ2-7; TCRdb selects TRBD1, and the lack of DNA leaves this call unchecked. This CDR3 has 15 residues. Germline CDR1 and CDR2: DFQATT and SNEGSKA (reference sequence). The CDR3 reads CSAREAGQVFYEQYF.

The rearrangement uses TRBV5-1 and TRBJ2-7. Germline CDR1 SGHRS, CDR2 YFSETQ. This CDR3 is built from 14 residues. CDR3 loop: CASSLAGDAYEQYF. Variable domain in full (rest from reference TRBV5-1 and TRBJ2-7): KAGVTQTPRYLIKTRGQQVTLSCSPISGHRSVSWYQQTPGQGLQFLFEYFSETQRNKGNFPGRFSGRQFSNSRSEMNVSTLELGDSALYLCASSLAGDAYEQYFGPGTRLTVT.

The chain joins TRBV7-6 to TRBJ2-5; TCRdb returns TRBD2, unconfirmable since there is no DNA. The CDR3 covers 17 residues. Germline loops: CDR1 SGHVS, CDR2 FNYEAQ. The CDR3 reads CASSLALGLVGQETQYF.

This chain links TRBV28 with TRBJ2-2. The CDR3 length is 15 residues. Germline V gene sequence: CDR1 MDHEN, CDR2 SYDVKM. The CDR3: CASSLFAGQTGELFF.

The V call is TRBV7-8, the J call TRBJ2-3. The CDR3 loop spans 14 amino acids. CDR1 is SGHVS and CDR2 is FQNEAQ in the germline V gene. The chain's CDR3 is CASSYIEGTDTQYF.

The V gene is TRBV5-1, the J gene TRBJ2-7; there is no DNA to check the TCRdb D call of TRBD2. This CDR3 contains 13 residues. In germline, CDR1 is SGHRS, CDR2 YFSETQ. The CDR3 reads CASSLTSGYEQYF. Drawing the rest from reference TRBV5-1 and TRBJ2-7, the complete variable domain is KAGVTQTPRYLIKTRGQQVTLSCSPISGHRSVSWYQQTPGQGLQFLFEYFSETQRNKGNFPGRFSGRQFSNSRSEMNVSTLELGDSALYLCASSLTSGYEQYFGPGTRLTVT.